This TCR beta chain was retrieved from a study of blood T cells in healthy people across ages. The wider study: About one barcoded beta molecule was captured per two T cells (by template switching).

A J-beta primer mix and a sample-barcoded 5' primer were used in a second PCR of about 6 to 12 cycles. TCRdb re-derived calls from the 5' RACE reads in MiXCR, one entry per CDR3 protein. Of hundreds of thousands of distinct CDR3 sequences in the sample, more than 50% were seen once. The CDR3 has 13 amino acids. With 4 bases removed from V and 6 bases from J, the gap between germline ends came to 13 bases. Germline V gene sequence: CDR1 MNHEY, CDR2 SMNVEV (reference sequence). This clonotype was sampled from a man aged 40-55 years in good health. The sequencing input was blood. The chain uses TRBV27 and TRBJ2-7; D remains ambiguous. CDR3 nucleotides: TGTGCCAGCAGTTCATTAATTATGGGCGAGCAGTACTTC. Amino acid sequence: CASSSLIMGEQYF.